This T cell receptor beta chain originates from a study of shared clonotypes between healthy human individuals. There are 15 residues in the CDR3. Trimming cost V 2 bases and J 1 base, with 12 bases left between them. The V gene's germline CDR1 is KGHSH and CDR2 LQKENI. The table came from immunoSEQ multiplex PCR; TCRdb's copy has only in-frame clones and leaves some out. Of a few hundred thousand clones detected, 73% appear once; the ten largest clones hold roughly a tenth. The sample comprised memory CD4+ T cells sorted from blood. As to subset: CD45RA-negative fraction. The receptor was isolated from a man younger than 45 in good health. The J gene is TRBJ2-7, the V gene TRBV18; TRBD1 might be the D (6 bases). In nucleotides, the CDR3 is TGTGCCAGCTCACCATCCAGGACAGCTTCCTACGAGCAGTACTTC. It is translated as CASSPSRTASYEQYF.